Reported below is one T cell receptor (beta chain). Its antigen is unidentified. TCRdb re-analysed the reads in MiXCR, keeping a single row per CDR3 protein. The sample has roughly 70,000 distinct CDR3 sequences, more than 20% seen once; the top ten hold around 70%. This entry belongs to a study of T cell repertoires in cytomegalovirus infection. Study conclusions and caveats: Cumulative public TCR beta family frequency identified CMV carriers with the relevant HLA.

The CDR3 spans 16 residues. CDR1 and CDR2 (germline): SGHAT, FQNNGV. The V gene end was trimmed by 4 bases and the J gene end by 3 bases; junction bases not matched to a gene: 4. Sample: CD8+ T cells from cultured PBMCs, taken from culture after CMV antigen stimulation. The chain is built from TRBV11-2 and TRBJ1-5; 12 nucleotides line up with TRBD1. This clonotype originated in a human donor in good health (CMV status not recorded). Some clones in this sample may be carry-over from other donors' samples. In DNA, the CDR3 is TGTGCCAGCAGCTACGGGACAGGGGGCTTCAATCAGCCCCAGCATTTT. This encodes CASSYGTGGFNQPQHF.